These T cell receptor beta chains were read from a single sample in a study of CD8 T cells in ankylosing spondylitis. TCRdb called the 5' RACE reads again in MiXCR, with one record for every CDR3 protein. This table holds 150,000 or so distinct CDR3 sequences, 11% found once. Sequences were obtained from blood, either unsorted or a sorted T cell fraction (not recorded which). These receptors were obtained from a male donor with ankylosing spondylitis or in good health (not recorded which). Each CDR3 is given with its conserved first and last residue. The D gene is left open where the match is weak. Some rows mark clone size as missing; the rest say once, few, many or name a class of expanded clone.

D gene: .; CDR3 length: 16; J gene: TRBJ1-1; clone size: once; V gene: TRBV6-2/TRBV6-3; CDR3 protein: CASSLSDIYFRTEAFF; CDR3 DNA: TGTGCCAGCAGTTTGTCGGACATTTATTTTAGGACTGAAGCTTTCTTT
D gene: .; CDR3 length: 16; J gene: TRBJ2-1; clone size: many; V gene: TRBV4-3; CDR3 protein: CASSQDGRGSYNEQFF; CDR3 DNA: TGCGCCAGCAGCCAAGATGGGCGGGGCTCTTACAATGAGCAGTTCTTC
D gene: .; CDR3 length: 13; J gene: TRBJ2-7; clone size: many; V gene: TRBV27; CDR3 protein: CASRRGTAYEQYF; CDR3 DNA: TGTGCCAGCAGGCGGGGGACAGCATACGAGCAGTACTTC
D gene: TRBD2; CDR3 length: 15; J gene: TRBJ2-3; clone size: many; V gene: TRBV20-1; CDR3 protein: CSARILAVSTDTQYF; CDR3 DNA: TGCAGTGCGCGGATACTAGCGGTGAGCACAGATACGCAGTATTTT
D gene: .; CDR3 length: 15; J gene: TRBJ1-3; clone size: few; V gene: TRBV5-1; CDR3 protein: CASSSGIASGNTIYF; CDR3 DNA: TGCGCCAGCAGCTCCGGGATTGCCTCTGGAAACACCATATATTTT
D gene: TRBD2; CDR3 length: 15; J gene: TRBJ2-5; clone size: many; V gene: TRBV6-1; CDR3 protein: CASSEVGRLAETQYF; CDR3 DNA: TGTGCCAGCAGTGAAGTGGGGAGACTAGCGGAGACCCAGTACTTC
D gene: TRBD1; CDR3 length: 16; J gene: TRBJ2-3; clone size: .; V gene: TRBV7-9; CDR3 protein: CASSVYRDSDLATQYF; CDR3 DNA: TGTGCCAGCAGCGTCTACCGGGACAGCGACTTGGCTACGCAGTATTTT
D gene: .; CDR3 length: 15; J gene: TRBJ2-2; clone size: few; V gene: TRBV27; CDR3 protein: CASSPARVNTGELFF; CDR3 DNA: TGTGCCAGCAGTCCCGCCCGAGTCAACACCGGGGAGCTGTTTTTT
D gene: TRBD1; CDR3 length: 15; J gene: TRBJ2-7; clone size: .; V gene: TRBV11-2; CDR3 protein: CASSLRGTGVYEQYF; CDR3 DNA: TGTGCCAGCAGCTTAAGGGGGACAGGGGTCTACGAGCAGTACTTC
D gene: .; CDR3 length: 15; J gene: TRBJ1-2; clone size: .; V gene: TRBV18; CDR3 protein: CASSPTQGMNYGYTF; CDR3 DNA: TGTGCCAGCTCACCCACCCAGGGGATGAACTATGGCTACACCTTC
D gene: .; CDR3 length: 14; J gene: TRBJ2-1; clone size: few; V gene: TRBV7-6; CDR3 protein: CASSLTSIVNEQFF; CDR3 DNA: TGTGCCAGCAGCTTAACGTCGATAGTAAATGAGCAGTTCTTC
D gene: .; CDR3 length: 16; J gene: TRBJ1-4; clone size: few; V gene: TRBV5-1; CDR3 protein: CASSRGRRSENEKLFF; CDR3 DNA: TGCGCCAGCAGCCGGGGACGGAGGTCGGAAAATGAAAAACTGTTTTTT
D gene: .; CDR3 length: 14; J gene: TRBJ2-5; clone size: few; V gene: TRBV7-9; CDR3 protein: CASSFSGGEETQYF; CDR3 DNA: TGTGCCAGCAGCTTTAGTGGGGGCGAAGAGACCCAGTACTTC
D gene: TRBD1; CDR3 length: 15; J gene: TRBJ2-3; clone size: .; V gene: TRBV18; CDR3 protein: CASSSVGQGRDTQYF; CDR3 DNA: TGTGCCAGCTCCTCGGTGGGACAGGGGAGAGATACGCAGTATTTT